Reported below is one T cell receptor beta chain. As yet, its antigen is unknown. The sample comes from a study of cytomegalovirus exposure and HLA in healthy donors. General study findings and limits: Previous analysis showed most TCR beta V segments were productive about 90% or about 30% of the time. One later analysis reportedly identified an Asian-associated ancestry cluster that showed fewer N-insertions than the approximately 700-donor mean.

13 Jbeta primers and 60 Vbeta primers were used for the PCR. Generated by immunoSEQ multiplex PCR, the TCRdb table keeps only in-frame clones and is missing some. The sample has some 150,000 clones, roughly 85% seen once. Trimming took off 4 bases at V and 1 base at J, with 11 bases between the two ends. Germline assignment: CDR1 SGHKS and CDR2 YYEKEE (reference sequence). This CDR3 contains 15 residues. Source material: PBMCs. The rearrangement links TRBV5-5 to TRBJ2-2, with D unresolved. This receptor was obtained from a woman aged 18-35 years in good health and CMV-seronegative. The chain's CDR3 is CASSAEAVNTGELFF. CDR3 nucleotide sequence: TGTGCCAGCAGCGCAGAGGCCGTGAACACCGGGGAGCTGTTTTTT.